This T cell receptor beta chain was recorded in a study of blood T cell repertoires in COVID-19 (dated by TCRdb to about 2020). Context from the whole study: The collaborator samples originated in the United States, Italy and Spain and spanned the acute and convalescent phases of COVID-19. The samples were drawn from two sources: the first 160 participants of the ongoing ImmuneRACE study, and 950 to 1,500 subjects contributed by 6 global collaborators. The prospective study material was composed of cDNA or gDNA derived from T cells, B-cell-depleted T cells, or PBMCs. The repertoires were made available in a free public database intended to serve as a resource for research on the immune response to SARS-CoV-2. Where HLA class I and class II types were available, the types were taken from metadata supplied by the sample provider, not from assay-based typing. Subjects who had been exposed to COVID-19, were actively infected with it, or had recovered from it provided the deeply sampled blood TCRbeta repertoires that made up the dataset. Nearly every sample came with metadata listing a de-identified subject ID, COVID-19 status, age in years and sex.

Beyond this particular receptor, the publication reports: How much clinical and demographic metadata was included differed by source and by participant, and the metadata was provided uncurated.

CDR1 and CDR2, per the germline V gene (reference sequence), are SGHNT and YYREEE. From V the trimming removes 6 bases and from J it removes 3 bases, while the gene matches leave 7 bases of the junction unaccounted for. There are 15 amino acids in the CDR3, from cysteine to phenylalanine inclusive. Of the read, only the CDR3 DNA is kept; its 45 bases are in frame from base 1. The immunoSEQ Assay, a bias-controlled multiplex PCR, was used to amplify TCRbeta CDR3 regions from genomic DNA. Per the source publication's procedure: The number of nucleated cells in each sample was estimated by amplification of reference gene primers within the assay. Sequence reads were collapsed and filtered to measure the absolute abundance of every unique TCRbeta CDR3 rearrangement. For each sample, productive Simpson clonality was calculated by taking the square root of Simpson's diversity index across productive rearrangements. TCRdb took over this immuneACCESS table, retaining in-frame rearrangements with V and J assigned. Such tables are incomplete; in checked studies, under half of the missing clones stem from an unresolved V gene, and the remainder is unexplained. V and J calls and clone size are as listed in that table; D and trimming were resolved from the DNA. For this sample the table gives some 200,000 clones, of which 80% to 85% were detected only once. Together, the top ten hold roughly 3% of the sample.

Samples from volunteer blood donors who had recovered from COVID-19 were contributed by a second Seattle source. The collaborating institutions used their own protocols to collect whole blood in K2EDTA tubes. For TCRbeta analysis, collaborators shipped samples in one of three forms: frozen whole blood, isolated PBMCs, or DNA extracted from either of those sample types. Regarding this clone: Its antigen has not been determined. No quality values exist for individual bases; no much larger clone is one base distant.

Specimen: peripheral blood. The rearrangement joined TRBV5-4 to TRBJ2-5; TRBD2 agrees with 11 junctional bases. The origin of this receptor is a woman aged 25 to 45 who had recovered from COVID-19. The nucleotide sequence is TGTGCCAGCACCATAGCGGGAGGGGGGAAAGAGACCCAGTACTTC. It translates as CASTIAGGGKETQYF. Where the CDR3 stops, the reference TRBV5-4 and TRBJ2-5 genes take over; the full variable domain is ETGVTQSPTHLIKTRGQQVTLRCSSQSGHNTVSWYQQALGQGPQFIFQYYREEENGRGNFPPRFSGLQFPNYSSELNVNALELDDSALYLCASTIAGGGKETQYFGPGTRLLVL.